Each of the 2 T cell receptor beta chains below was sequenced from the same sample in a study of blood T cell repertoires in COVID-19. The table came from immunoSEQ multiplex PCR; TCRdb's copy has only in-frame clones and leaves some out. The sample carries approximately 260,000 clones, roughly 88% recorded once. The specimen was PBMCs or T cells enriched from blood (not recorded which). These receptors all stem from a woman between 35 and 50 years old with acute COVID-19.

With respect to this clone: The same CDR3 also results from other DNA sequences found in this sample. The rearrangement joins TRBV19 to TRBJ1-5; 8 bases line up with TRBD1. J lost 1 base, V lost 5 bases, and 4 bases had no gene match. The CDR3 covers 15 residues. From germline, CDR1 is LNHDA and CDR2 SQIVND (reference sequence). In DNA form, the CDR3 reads TGTGCCAGTAGTGACAGGGGTTTAAGCAATCAGCCCCAGCATTTT. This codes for CASSDRGLSNQPQHF.

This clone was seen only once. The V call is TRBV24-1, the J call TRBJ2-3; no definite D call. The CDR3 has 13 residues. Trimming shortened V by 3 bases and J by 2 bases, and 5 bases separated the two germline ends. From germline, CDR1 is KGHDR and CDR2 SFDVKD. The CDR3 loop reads CATSDPNTDTQYF. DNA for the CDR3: TGTGCCACCAGTGATCCAAACACAGATACGCAGTATTTT.